A selection of T cell receptor beta chains follows, all from one sample in a study of a mutant IDH1 vaccine in newly diagnosed glioma. TCRdb keeps only in-frame clones here, not all; method: immunoSEQ multiplex PCR. The sample carries about 88,000 clones, approximately 80% recorded once. This sample comprised PBMCs, obtained from a glioma patient treated with radiotherapy, temozolomide or both. These receptors originate from a man in his forties with glioma. Some clones in this sample may be carry-over from other donors' samples. The conserved cysteine and the conserved F or W are not part of the CDR3 here. The D gene is left open where the match is weak.

d_call j_call v_call cdr3_aa
. TRBJ1-2 TRBV30 AWSVPPFYGYT
. TRBJ1-4 TRBV15 ATSRPGSDEKLF
TRBD1 TRBJ1-1 TRBV20-1 SGQGNTEAF
. TRBJ2-7 TRBV11-2 ASSVTPNGLYEQY
. TRBJ2-5 TRBV13 ASSRKGYTQETQY
. TRBJ2-3 TRBV9 ASSERGGRGSTDTQY
TRBD1 TRBJ2-7 TRBV6-1 ASRTGVSEQY
. TRBJ1-4 TRBV11-2 ASSLAPAGTNEKLF
. TRBJ1-1 TRBV6-5 ASSYFDSPNTEAF
. TRBJ1-2 TRBV7-9 ASSLARQGSYGYT
. TRBJ2-3 TRBV9 ASSPGVRGNTDTQY
. TRBJ1-5 TRBV6-6 ASRLDPTSNQPQH
TRBD2 TRBJ2-5 TRBV30 AWSVGSSGGSAQETQY
. TRBJ2-7 TRBV9 ASSAGAYYEQY
TRBD1 TRBJ1-2 TRBV4-1 ASSQDEGTGGYGYT
. TRBJ1-2 TRBV27 ASTRGGASNYGYT
. TRBJ1-2 TRBV11-2 ASSPPSRSVLGGYT
. TRBJ1-5 TRBV15 ATSRGTQGGNQPQH
. TRBJ2-7 TRBV7-9 ASSSRDRPEQY
. TRBJ1-2 TRBV7-9 ASSLVDRGYT
. TRBJ1-1 TRBV5-5 ASSLAVRNTEAF
TRBD1 TRBJ2-1 TRBV27 ASSGKGDREQF
. TRBJ2-3 TRBV18 ASSQGGADTQY
. TRBJ1-6 TRBV2 ASKKLRVPLH
. TRBJ1-1 TRBV5-4 ASSFKAANTEAF
. TRBJ2-7 TRBV5-8 ASSLAPGYEQY
. TRBJ1-3 TRBV6-5 ASSYSRTGGNTIY
. TRBJ2-5 TRBV7-9 ASSLGTLRETQY
. TRBJ1-1 TRBV5-8 ASSVVGELLEAF
TRBD1 TRBJ2-7 TRBV30 AWSRQGGLEQY
. TRBJ1-1 TRBV30 ARSRQGVPEAF
. TRBJ1-6 TRBV6-6 ASSYPAESLH
. TRBJ1-5 TRBV4-1 ASSQDPFRSGYSNQPQH
. TRBJ1-1 TRBV7-9 ASDTGSNTEAF
TRBD1 TRBJ1-5 TRBV7-9 ASSMGQLRNQPQH
TRBD2 TRBJ2-3 TRBV5-4 ASSLGTSGGRDTQY
. TRBJ1-1 TRBV29-1 SVGQGYSEAF
. TRBJ1-2 TRBV7-9 ASSPTANYGYT
. TRBJ1-6 TRBV4-1 ASNPGVGPSPLH
TRBD1 TRBJ2-3 TRBV27 ASSHGQGGTDTQY
. TRBJ1-5 TRBV7-8 ASSLGQVGRPQH
. TRBJ1-1 TRBV7-9 ASSSERTVENTEAF
. TRBJ1-2 TRBV2 ASMTVVQLYGYT
TRBD1 TRBJ2-7 TRBV4-2 ASSGGRDRVIHEQY
TRBD2 TRBJ2-1 TRBV7-8 ASSQGTSGYNEQF
. TRBJ2-3 TRBV11-2 ASSSLAGRGDTQY